This T cell receptor (beta chain) was identified during a study of cytomegalovirus exposure and HLA in healthy donors. Study results and limitations: TCR association rates varied by HLA locus in a later analysis, with DRB1 highest and HLA-C lowest.

Only a few counts were recorded for this clone. Its cognate antigen is unknown. The study ran its PCR with 60 Vbeta and 13 Jbeta primers. Libraries were prepared by immunoSEQ multiplex PCR; TCRdb keeps only in-frame clonotypes and omits some of them. The sample has around 99,000 clones; roughly 70% are singletons. CDR3 size: 13 residues. V was shortened by 6 bases and J by 3 bases, with 10 bases between the two germline ends. CDR1 and CDR2 (germline): LGHNT, FRNRAP. The material sequenced was PBMCs. This clonotype originated in a middle-aged woman in good health and CMV-seropositive. The V and J genes are TRBV12-5 and TRBJ2-3, with D hard to call. In nucleotides, the CDR3 is TGTGCTAGTGGGCAGACTCGGACAGATACGCAGTATTTT. It encodes CASGQTRTDTQYF.